These 30 T cell receptor beta chains were sequenced from one sample in a study of beta chain features in type 1 diabetes. Expressed TCRB transcripts were sequenced because the isolated RNA had all been reverse transcribed beforehand. Libraries were prepared by immunoSEQ multiplex PCR; TCRdb keeps only in-frame clonotypes and omits some of them. The sample records around 430,000 clones, about 29% being singletons. Source material: naive CD4+ T cells from blood. These receptors were obtained from a man aged 18 to 30 in good health.

The rearrangement links TRBV5-1 to TRBJ2-6, with 9 bases fitting TRBD1. The CDR3 spans 22 residues. Looked up from germline, CDR1 is SGHRS and CDR2 is YFSETQ. After removal of 3 bases from V and 0 bases from J, the junction contained 19 bases not matched to a gene. CDR3 nucleotides: TGCGCCAGCAGCTCCGACCCGGGACAGGGTGATCTCTTTAGCTCTGGGGCCAACGTCCTGACTTTC. Translating it yields CASSSDPGQGDLFSSGANVLTF. The variable domain in full, with the rest retrieved from reference TRBV5-1 and TRBJ2-6, is KAGVTQTPRYLIKTRGQQVTLSCSPISGHRSVSWYQQTPGQGLQFLFEYFSETQRNKGNFPGRFSGRQFSNSRSEMNVSTLELGDSALYLCASSSDPGQGDLFSSGANVLTFGAGSRLTVL.

The rearrangement joins TRBV5-1 to TRBJ2-1; 9 bases agree with TRBD2. The CDR3 runs 16 residues. Trimming removed 1 base from V and 4 bases from J; junction bases left unmatched: 6. CDR1 is SGHRS, CDR2 YFSETQ, per germline. The CDR3 loop is CASSLIAGAQYNEQFF. DNA for the CDR3: TGCGCCAGCAGCTTGATAGCGGGAGCCCAATACAATGAGCAGTTCTTC.

This rearrangement joins TRBV14 to TRBJ2-5, with D possibly matching TRBD1 (5 bases). The V end lost 0 bases, the J end lost 4 bases, and 9 bases lay between the germline ends. The CDR3 covers 14 residues. The germline CDR1 and CDR2 sequences are SGHDN and FVKESK. The CDR3 bases are TGTGCCAGCAGCCAAGACAGGGAAAGAGAGACCCAGTACTTC. Its protein is CASSQDRERETQYF.

This chain joins TRBV9 and TRBJ1-3, with a weak D call TRBD1 (6 bases). Germline values: CDR1 SGDLS, CDR2 YYNGEE. V gave up 4 bases and J gave up 0 bases, with 11 bases separating them. The CDR3 loop spans 15 amino acids. CDR3 in DNA: TGTGCCAGCAGCACCTGGGACAACTCTGGAAACACCATATATTTT. As protein: CASSTWDNSGNTIYF.

The chain links TRBV19 to TRBJ2-1; perhaps TRBD2 as D (5 bases). This CDR3 region has 13 residues. V lost 3 bases, J lost 5 bases, and 8 bases lay in between. Germline CDR1 is LNHDA and CDR2 is SQIVND (reference sequence). CDR3 residues: CASSISGNNEQFF. The DNA for the CDR3 is TGTGCCAGTAGTATTTCGGGGAACAATGAGCAGTTCTTC.

The table lists this clone with a few counts. The gene calls are TRBV13 and TRBJ2-2, with 13 nucleotides matching TRBD2. From germline, CDR1 is PRHDT and CDR2 FYEKMQ (reference sequence). The CDR3 is made up of 17 amino acids. With V trimmed by 2 bases and J by 4 bases, 4 bases remained unmatched. CDR3 sequence (DNA): TGTGCCAGCAGCTTACCCCGACTAGCGGGAGGCACCGGGGAGCTGTTTTTT. This codes for CASSLPRLAGGTGELFF.

This clone has more than one count but fewer than ten. CDR3 residues: CASSLRLAGVPYEQYF. CDR3 nucleotides: TGCGCCAGCAGCTTGAGACTAGCGGGAGTACCCTACGAGCAGTACTTC. V usage is TRBV5-1 and J usage is TRBJ2-7; 12 bases are shared with TRBD2. The CDR3 contains 16 residues. Unmatched junction bases numbered 4, after V lost 1 base and J lost 2 bases. Germline CDR1 is SGHRS and CDR2 is YFSETQ. The variable domain in full, completed from reference TRBV5-1 and TRBJ2-7, reads KAGVTQTPRYLIKTRGQQVTLSCSPISGHRSVSWYQQTPGQGLQFLFEYFSETQRNKGNFPGRFSGRQFSNSRSEMNVSTLELGDSALYLCASSLRLAGVPYEQYFGPGTRLTVT.

The chain employs TRBV6-1 and TRBJ2-5, with D possibly being TRBD2 (5 bases). V lost 2 bases, J lost 2 bases, and 12 bases lay in between. CDR3 length: 15 residues. The germline V gene encodes CDR1 MNHNS and CDR2 SASEGT. In DNA form, the CDR3 reads TGTGCCAGCAGTGAACCTGGACTGAAACAAGAGACCCAGTACTTC. It translates to CASSEPGLKQETQYF.

This chain's CDR3 is CASSQIPPAAQYF. CDR3 in DNA: TGTGCCAGCAGCCAGATACCGCCAGCGGCCCAGTACTTC. The J gene is TRBJ2-5, the V gene TRBV7-2; D possibly corresponds to TRBD2 (5 bases). The CDR3 is 13 amino acids. The V gene lost 5 bases and the J gene lost 9 bases, with 16 bases spanning the gap. Germline CDR1 SGHTA, CDR2 FQGNSA.

CDR3 amino acids: CASSLAGTGTGELFF. The CDR3 bases are TGTGCCAGCAGCTTAGCGGGGACGGGCACCGGGGAGCTGTTTTTT. This chain links TRBV5-6 with TRBJ2-2; 7 nucleotides agree with TRBD2. This CDR3 has 15 amino acids. Looked up from germline, CDR1 is SGHDT and CDR2 is YYEEEE. Trimming cost V 2 bases and J 4 bases; bases outside gene matches: 5. Looking up the rest from reference TRBV5-6 and TRBJ2-2 gives the full variable domain: DAGVTQSPTHLIKTRGQQVTLRCSPKSGHDTVSWYQQALGQGPQFIFQYYEEEERQRGNFPDRFSGHQFPNYSSELNVNALLLGDSALYLCASSLAGTGTGELFFGEGSRLTVL.

The CDR3 DNA is TGTGCCAGCAGTACCCGGGGCCAGGTACGGGGCCCCTACGAGCAGTACTTC. It encodes CASSTRGQVRGPYEQYF. The chain uses TRBV27 and TRBJ2-7, with D perhaps being TRBD1 or TRBD2 (5 bases each). There are 17 residues in the CDR3. V dropped 5 bases and J dropped 2 bases, with 22 bases sitting between them. Germline loops: CDR1 MNHEY, CDR2 SMNVEV (reference sequence).

This chain joins TRBV25-1 and TRBJ1-4; 7 bases line up with TRBD1. The CDR3 is made up of 11 amino acids. J was trimmed by 14 bases and V by 5 bases; bases with no gene match: 5. Germline V gene sequence: CDR1 MGHDK, CDR2 SYGVNS. DNA of the CDR3: TGTGCCAGCAGTACGCCGGGACAGCTGTTTTTT. This translates into CASSTPGQLFF.

This clone was detected a few times. The chain is built from TRBV4-3 and TRBJ2-5; no clear D. Deletions cut 4 bases from V and 4 bases from J, with 19 bases between. The CDR3 contains 16 residues. The V gene's germline CDR1 is LGHNA and CDR2 YSLEER. The CDR3 loop reads CASSPSGPNWRETQYF. In DNA form, the CDR3 reads TGCGCCAGCAGCCCATCCGGACCTAACTGGCGAGAGACCCAGTACTTC.

The V gene is TRBV7-3, the J gene TRBJ2-7, with no clear D. V was cut by 5 bases and J by 6 bases, with 14 bases left in between. Looked up from germline, CDR1 is SGHTA and CDR2 is FQGTGA. The CDR3 runs to 13 residues. CDR3 nucleotide sequence: TGTGCCAGCAGCCCAAGCGCTGGGCCCGAGCAGTACTTC. Its translation is CASSPSAGPEQYF.

This clone was seen only a few times. The same CDR3 can be traced to other DNA sequences in this sample. V is TRBV2 and J is TRBJ2-3, with a tentative D call TRBD1 (6 bases). Trimming stripped 4 bases from V and 5 bases from J, with 13 bases between. This CDR3 has 14 residues. The germline V gene has CDR1 SNHLY and CDR2 FYNNEI. The CDR3 region is CASSVGTRGDTQYF. In nucleotides, the CDR3 is TGTGCCAGCAGTGTAGGGACAAGAGGAGATACGCAGTATTTT.

The chain combines TRBV19 with TRBJ2-7; D may be TRBD2 (7 bases). Germline V gives CDR1 LNHDA, CDR2 SQIVND (reference sequence). Deletions cut 1 base from V and 5 bases from J, with 12 bases between. The CDR3 extends over 14 amino acids. The CDR3 loop reads CASSIVRGGHEQYF. As DNA, the CDR3 is TGTGCCAGTAGTATAGTGCGCGGGGGCCACGAGCAGTACTTC.

In its sample, this clone was seen a few times. The chain links TRBV2 to TRBJ2-1; 10 nucleotides line up with TRBD2. CDR1 and CDR2 from the germline V gene are SNHLY and FYNNEI. J was trimmed by 5 bases and V by 4 bases; bases with no gene match: 2. The CDR3 totals 14 residues. CDR3 in DNA: TGTGCCAGCAGTGGGACTAGCGGACACAATGAGCAGTTCTTC. Protein sequence: CASSGTSGHNEQFF. The complete variable domain, with remaining parts taken from reference TRBV2 and TRBJ2-1, reads EPEVTQTPSHQVTQMGQEVILRCVPISNHLYFYWYRQILGQKVEFLVSFYNNEISEKSEIFDDQFSVERPDGSNFTLKIRSTKLEDSAMYFCASSGTSGHNEQFFGPGTRLTVL.

This clone was detected only a few times. This chain joins TRBV7-2 and TRBJ1-1; TRBD1 agrees at 8 bases. V was pared by 0 bases and J by 5 bases, with 2 bases of the junction left unmatched. The CDR3 consists of 14 residues. CDR1 and CDR2 (germline): SGHTA, FQGNSA. In DNA, the CDR3 is TGTGCCAGCAGCTTAGCGGGACAGGCGACTGAAGCTTTCTTT. It translates to CASSLAGQATEAFF. The variable domain in full, with the rest retrieved from reference TRBV7-2 and TRBJ1-1, is GAGVSQSPSNKVTEKGKDVELRCDPISGHTALYWYRQSLGQGLEFLIYFQGNSAPDKSGLPSDRFSAERTGGSVSTLTIQRTQQEDSAVYLCASSLAGQATEAFFGQGTRLTVV.

The chain has TRBV6-1 and TRBJ2-5; D call uncertain. Trimming took 4 bases from V and 0 from J, leaving 15 bases between them. Germline V gene lookup returns CDR1 MNHNS and CDR2 SASEGT. CDR3 length: 16 residues. This CDR3 is CASSAPATPNQETQYF. CDR3 nucleotides: TGTGCCAGCAGTGCCCCAGCCACACCAAACCAAGAGACCCAGTACTTC.

The chain recombines TRBV7-2 with TRBJ1-2, with TRBD1 as a possible D gene (6 bases). Germline V gene sequence: CDR1 SGHTA, CDR2 FQGNSA. The length of the CDR3 is 15 residues. V lost 1 base and J 9 bases, leaving 18 bases between the germline ends. CDR3 sequence: CASSLVSRQGRSYTF. The DNA of the CDR3 is TGTGCCAGCAGCTTAGTATCTCGGCAGGGGAGGAGCTACACCTTC.

There are a few counts of this clone. The chain uses TRBV6-6 and TRBJ2-7; a weak D match, TRBD2 (6 bases). This CDR3 has 12 residues. From germline, CDR1 is MNHNY and CDR2 SVGAGI (reference sequence). V was cut by 5 bases and J by 3 bases, with 8 bases left in between. DNA for the CDR3: TGTGCCAGCAGTCCGACTAGCTACGAGCAGTACTTC. As protein: CASSPTSYEQYF.

The chain has TRBV10-3 and TRBJ2-1; D not certain. CDR1 is ENHRY and CDR2 is SYGVKD in the germline V gene. The CDR3 loop spans 12 amino acids. V lost 2 bases to trimming and J lost 9 bases, with 8 bases between them. The CDR3 here is CAISEASGEQFF. CDR3 DNA: TGTGCCATCAGTGAGGCTTCGGGTGAGCAGTTCTTC.

CDR3 loop: CASSPPWSDEQYF. CDR3 in DNA: TGTGCCAGCAGCCCGCCCTGGAGCGACGAGCAGTACTTC. This chain uses TRBV6-5 with TRBJ2-7; no clear D gene. CDR3 size: 13 residues. V was clipped by 6 bases and J by 5 bases, with 14 bases between them. The germline V gene has CDR1 MNHEY and CDR2 SVGAGI.

V and J are TRBV7-2 and TRBJ1-2; D is undetermined. V shed 7 bases and J shed 4 bases, with 10 bases lying between them. CDR3 length equals 12 residues. Germline loops: CDR1 SGHTA, CDR2 FQGNSA. CDR3 coding DNA: TGTGCCAGCACGGGTTCTACCTATGGCTACACCTTC. Residues: CASTGSTYGYTF.

This clone was observed a few times. The chain carries TRBV7-9 and TRBJ1-2; maybe TRBD1 (6 bases). The CDR3 is made up of 15 amino acids. The V end lost 5 bases, the J end lost 4 bases, and 17 bases lay between the germline ends. Germline V gene lookup returns CDR1 SEHNR and CDR2 FQNEAQ (reference sequence). The CDR3: CASSQRTAGTYGYTF. CDR3 coding DNA: TGTGCCAGCAGCCAAAGGACAGCGGGGACCTATGGCTACACCTTC.

V and J are TRBV25-1 and TRBJ1-2, with D hard to call. V was clipped by 1 base and J by 4 bases, with 13 bases between them. The length of the CDR3 is 15 residues. The germline V gene encodes CDR1 MGHDK and CDR2 SYGVNS. The CDR3 coding sequence is TGTGCCAGCAGTGAATGGGCATCCACTCTCTATGGCTACACCTTC. Translation gives CASSEWASTLYGYTF.

The J gene is TRBJ2-5, the V gene TRBV29-1; D remains unclear. CDR1 is SQVTM, CDR2 ANQGSEA, per germline. Between the trimmed V and J ends, which lost 7 bases and 1 base, there was a span of 10 bases. This CDR3 has 12 residues. The CDR3, as DNA: TGCAGCGAAGGACCCGTCCAAGAGACCCAGTACTTC. Residues: CSEGPVQETQYF.

This sequence joins TRBV7-7 and TRBJ2-7; D is unclear. The CDR3 is made up of 12 amino acids. Trimming shortened V by 5 bases and J by 4 bases, and 9 bases separated the two germline ends. Germline lookup yields CDR1 SSHAT and CDR2 FNYEAQ (reference sequence). CDR3: CASSPARYEQYF. The CDR3 region has the DNA TGTGCCAGCAGCCCGGCCAGGTACGAGCAGTACTTC.

This clone came up a few times. The chain has TRBV28 and TRBJ2-2, with TRBD2 as a possible D gene (5 bases). V gave up 3 bases and J gave up 6 bases, with 14 bases separating them. CDR1 and CDR2 from the germline V gene are MDHEN and SYDVKM. The CDR3 is 15 residues long. CDR3 amino acids: CASSFLLGAPGELFF. The CDR3 nucleotides read TGTGCCAGCAGTTTCCTTTTGGGAGCTCCCGGGGAGCTGTTTTTT. The full variable domain, rest sourced from reference TRBV28 and TRBJ2-2, is DVKVTQSSRYLVKRTGEKVFLECVQDMDHENMFWYRQDPGLGLRLIYFSYDVKMKEKGDIPEGYSVSREKKERFSLILESASTNQTSMYLCASSFLLGAPGELFFGEGSRLTVL.

The chain links TRBV4-1 to TRBJ2-2; TRBD1 aligns across 7 bases. Germline loops: CDR1 MGHRA, CDR2 YSYEKL. With V trimmed by 5 bases and J by 7 bases, 7 bases remained unmatched. The CDR3 totals 14 residues. The CDR3 DNA reads TGCGCCAGCAGCGTAGGGACAGCTTACGGGGAGCTGTTTTTT. Its protein product is CASSVGTAYGELFF.